These 14 T cell receptor beta chains were sequenced from one sample in a study of cytotoxic CD8 clonotypes in ibrutinib-treated CLL. Repertoires were generated with immunoSEQ multiplex PCR, while TCRdb's copy carries only in-frame clones and drops some. The data contain more than 85,000 clones, roughly three quarters of them singletons. The material was PBMCs, obtained after 24 months of ibrutinib treatment. The receptors come from a human donor with chronic lymphocytic leukemia.

This rearrangement joins TRBV6-1 to TRBJ2-5; D gene uncertain. The CDR3 has 12 amino acids. V was cut by 4 bases and J by 4 bases, with 7 bases left in between. Germline CDR1 and CDR2: MNHNS and SASEGT. CDR3 sequence: CASSGLGETQYF. The DNA for the CDR3 is TGTGCCAGCAGTGGGTTAGGAGAGACCCAGTACTTC.

The chain employs TRBV20-1 and TRBJ2-1; no definite D call. Germline V gene data show CDR1 as DFQATT and CDR2 as SNEGSKA (reference sequence). This CDR3 is 11 amino acids long. The V end was cut by 7 bases, the J end by 5 bases, with 9 bases between. The CDR3 reads CSETAHNEQFF. CDR3 DNA: TGCAGTGAAACGGCCCACAATGAGCAGTTCTTC.

The sample holds a few counts of this clone. CDR3 residues: CASSKAEVTDTQYF. In DNA form, the CDR3 reads TGTGCCAGCAGCAAAGCCGAGGTCACAGATACGCAGTATTTT. The V call is TRBV21-1, the J call TRBJ2-3; the table's D call TRBD2 went unverified against the DNA. TRBV21-1 is annotated as a pseudogene. The CDR3 runs 14 residues.

V gene TRBV5-6 combines with J gene TRBJ2-7; D gene ambiguous. The CDR3 has 11 residues. Germline CDR1 is SGHDT and CDR2 is YYEEEE. V shed 0 bases and J shed 6 bases, with 4 bases lying between them. CDR3 in DNA: TGTGCCAGCAGCTTGGGGCTCGAGCAGTACTTC. It translates to CASSLGLEQYF.

V and J are TRBV5-1 and TRBJ1-1; 8 nucleotides agree with TRBD1. J gave up 1 base and V 4 bases, and 3 bases lay outside the gene matches. Germline CDR1 SGHRS, CDR2 YFSETQ. This CDR3 is 14 amino acids long. The CDR3 region has the DNA TGCGCCAGCAGCCGAGGGACAGGGAACACTGAAGCTTTCTTT. This translates into CASSRGTGNTEAFF.

This rearrangement joins TRBV7-9 to TRBJ2-7; 10 bases fit TRBD1. J gave up 0 bases and V 2 bases, and 13 bases lay outside the gene matches. CDR3 length equals 19 residues. Germline V CDR1 and CDR2: SEHNR, FQNEAQ (reference sequence). As DNA, the CDR3 is TGTGCCAGCAGCTTACTTTCCGGGACAGGGGCCCCCAGCTCCTACGAGCAGTACTTC. Residues: CASSLLSGTGAPSSYEQYF.

V is TRBV19 and J is TRBJ1-5, with 7 bases aligning to TRBD1. After removal of 3 bases from V and 0 bases from J, the junction contained 2 bases not matched to a gene. This CDR3 spans 15 amino acids. Per germline, CDR1 LNHDA and CDR2 SQIVND (reference sequence). The CDR3 sequence: CASSMGQYSNQPQHF. The CDR3, as DNA: TGTGCCAGTAGTATGGGACAGTATAGCAATCAGCCCCAGCATTTT.

The CDR3 DNA follows: TGCGCCAGCTACTGGGGGGGCGCGGAAGTTTCCTATGGCTACACCTTC. This codes for CASYWGGAEVSYGYTF. The J gene is TRBJ1-2, the V gene TRBV5-1; tentative D call: TRBD1 (6 bases). The V and J ends lost 7 bases and 4 bases respectively, with 23 bases between them. CDR3 size: 16 residues. The V gene's germline CDR1 is SGHRS and CDR2 YFSETQ.

The chain employs TRBV14 and TRBJ2-5, with unresolved D. This CDR3 has 11 amino acids. Germline CDR1 SGHDN, CDR2 FVKESK. The V gene lost 5 bases and the J gene lost 5 bases, with 6 bases spanning the gap. The CDR3: CASSARETQYF. The CDR3 region has the DNA TGTGCCAGCAGCGCCCGGGAGACCCAGTACTTC. Filled out from reference TRBV14 and TRBJ2-5, the complete variable domain reads EAGVTQFPSHSVIEKGQTVTLRCDPISGHDNLYWYRRVMGKEIKFLLHFVKESKQDESGMPNNRFLAERTGGTYSTLKVQPAELEDSGVYFCASSARETQYFGPGTRLLVL.

This chain links TRBV9 with TRBJ2-5; 8 positions agree with TRBD1. The CDR3 runs to 15 residues. Germline CDR1 and CDR2: SGDLS and YYNGEE. V was clipped by 4 bases and J by 5 bases; unmatched bases: 10. Here the CDR3 reads CASSSFTGGGETQYF. Here the CDR3 DNA reads TGTGCCAGCAGCTCGTTTACAGGGGGAGGCGAGACCCAGTACTTC.

The rearrangement joins TRBV6-1 to TRBJ2-2; D possibly matches TRBD1 or TRBD2 (6 bases each). The CDR3 sequence is 12 residues long. V was shortened by 7 bases and J by 7 bases, with 10 bases between the two germline ends. Per germline, CDR1 MNHNS and CDR2 SASEGT. The CDR3: CASTEGGGELFF. DNA of the CDR3: TGTGCCAGCACCGAGGGGGGCGGGGAGCTGTTTTTT.

This clone was counted only a few times. The gene calls are TRBV27 and TRBJ2-7, with TRBD1 matching 8 bases. The CDR3 totals 14 residues. The V segment lost 5 bases and the J segment 0 bases; nucleotides outside the gene matches: 3. Per the germline V gene, CDR1 is MNHEY and CDR2 is SMNVEV (reference sequence). The CDR3 region has the DNA TGTGCCAGCAGTACAGGGGGGAGCTCCTACGAGCAGTACTTC. As protein: CASSTGGSSYEQYF.

The chain employs TRBV18 and TRBJ1-1; D possibly corresponds to TRBD1 (5 bases). Germline V gene lookup returns CDR1 KGHSH and CDR2 LQKENI. The CDR3 is 14 amino acids. Trimming cost V 1 base and J 1 base, with 7 bases left between them. CDR3 protein: CASSPQGPNTEAFF. CDR3 nucleotides: TGTGCCAGCTCACCACAGGGGCCGAACACTGAAGCTTTCTTT. The variable domain in full, completed from reference TRBV18 and TRBJ1-1, reads NAGVMQNPRHLVRRRGQEARLRCSPMKGHSHVYWYRQLPEEGLKFMVYLQKENIIDESGMPKERFSAEFPKEGPSILRIQQVVRGDSAAYFCASSPQGPNTEAFFGQGTRLTVV.

The genes are TRBV4-2 and TRBJ1-2, with D perhaps TRBD1 (5 bases). From germline, CDR1 is LGHNA and CDR2 YNFKEQ. Trimming removed 0 bases from V and 3 bases from J, with 11 bases in between. This CDR3 has 15 amino acids. The CDR3 DNA is TGTGCCAGCAGCCAAGATACGGGGCTCGACTATGGCTACACCTTC. Amino acid sequence: CASSQDTGLDYGYTF.